This entry lists 18 T cell receptor beta chains sequenced from one sample in a study of graft-versus-host responses after intestinal transplantation. These TCRs are of unknown antigen specificity. Sequencing was performed with immunoSEQ multiplex PCR; in TCRdb, only in-frame clones are kept and a portion is missing. The table lists about 89,000 clones, more than 90% of them singletons, with less than 0.4% in the top ten. The sequencing used unstimulated CD4+ T cells sorted from spleen or lymph node cells, collected before intestinal transplant. The receptors shown here come from a human donor who received an intestinal transplant.

J is TRBJ2-1 and V is TRBV2; possibly TRBD1 for D (6 bases). Germline loops: CDR1 SNHLY, CDR2 FYNNEI. V lost 5 bases and J lost 7, with 18 bases in between. CDR3 length: 15 residues. DNA for the CDR3: TGTGCCAGCAGTAAGGGGGTTATTATCTGGAATGAGCAGTTCTTC. Translation: CASSKGVIIWNEQFF.

The V call is TRBV28, the J call TRBJ2-1, with 10 bases identical to TRBD2. The junction had 7 bases not matched to a gene; V was cut back by 5 bases and J by 0 bases. This CDR3 spans 17 amino acids. Germline CDR1 reads MDHEN; CDR2 reads SYDVKM. The DNA of the CDR3 is TGTGCCAGCAGTACCGGGCTAGCGGGAGACTCCTACAATGAGCAGTTCTTC. Translated: CASSTGLAGDSYNEQFF.

This clone was observed a single time. The chain carries TRBV12-5 and TRBJ2-1, with TRBD2 matching 16 bases. V dropped 6 bases and J dropped 0; count of bases not matched to a gene: 14. The CDR3 sequence is 21 residues long. The germline gives CDR1 LGHNT, CDR2 FRNRAP. CDR3 sequence reads: CASGSGLAGGTAYSSYNEQFF. As DNA, the CDR3 is TGTGCTAGTGGGTCGGGACTAGCGGGAGGGACCGCTTATAGCTCCTACAATGAGCAGTTCTTC.

The chain couples TRBV28 to TRBJ2-2; D unresolved. The CDR3 has 12 residues. CDR1 is MDHEN and CDR2 is SYDVKM in the germline V gene. V was trimmed by 3 bases and J by 3 bases, leaving 2 bases between them. CDR3 protein: CASSFDTGELFF. The CDR3 region has the DNA TGTGCCAGCAGTTTTGACACCGGGGAGCTGTTTTTT.

The chain links TRBV2 to TRBJ2-6; 7 nucleotides match TRBD2. Germline V lookup: CDR1 SNHLY, CDR2 FYNNEI. The CDR3 is made up of 18 amino acids. The V and J ends lost 7 bases and 2 bases, in that order; junction bases with no gene match: 14. Here the CDR3 DNA reads TGTGCCAGCACCGACGGGGGGATTCCGAGCGCTGGGGCCAACGTCCTGACTTTC. It yields the protein CASTDGGIPSAGANVLTF.

In its sample, this clone was seen once. Here the CDR3 reads CASSPPASGNTIYF. The CDR3 nucleotides are TGTGCCAGCTCACCGCCCGCTTCTGGAAACACCATATATTTT. The J gene is TRBJ1-3, the V gene TRBV18; D unclear. Between the trimmed V and J ends, which lost 3 bases and 1 base, there was a span of 7 bases. The length of the CDR3 is 14 residues. Per germline, CDR1 KGHSH and CDR2 LQKENI. Drawing the rest from reference TRBV18 and TRBJ1-3, the complete variable domain is NAGVMQNPRHLVRRRGQEARLRCSPMKGHSHVYWYRQLPEEGLKFMVYLQKENIIDESGMPKERFSAEFPKEGPSILRIQQVVRGDSAAYFCASSPPASGNTIYFGEGSWLTVV.

The chain carries TRBV6-6 and TRBJ1-4; a possible D gene is TRBD1 (5 bases). V was shortened by 3 bases and J by 8 bases, with 16 bases between the two germline ends. CDR3 length: 15 residues. CDR1 and CDR2 from the germline V gene are MNHNY and SVGAGI (reference sequence). CDR3 DNA: TGTGCCAGCAGTTATCCAGCCGGACATACGGAAAAACTGTTTTTT. This codes for CASSYPAGHTEKLFF.

The chain links TRBV15 to TRBJ1-3; D remains ambiguous. The CDR3 loop spans 15 amino acids. From germline, CDR1 is LNHNV and CDR2 YYDKDF (reference sequence). V lost 0 bases and J 0 bases, leaving 6 bases between the germline ends. The CDR3 nucleotides read TGTGCCACCAGCAGAGATCTGGTCTCTGGAAACACCATATATTTT. Translated, it gives CATSRDLVSGNTIYF.

This chain uses TRBV28 with TRBJ2-7, with D possibly being TRBD1 (6 bases). The V and J ends lost 4 bases and 4 bases respectively, with 23 bases between them. This CDR3 is built from 17 residues. Germline V gene data show CDR1 as MDHEN and CDR2 as SYDVKM. CDR3 amino acids: CASSSHLTRDIRYEQYF. CDR3 DNA sequence: TGTGCCAGCAGTTCCCACCTGACCCGGGACATCAGATACGAGCAGTACTTC.

This chain connects TRBV28 to TRBJ1-2; D unclear. CDR3 length: 14 amino acids. The ends were cut back, 3 bases at V and 13 bases at J, with 21 bases in the middle. Per germline, CDR1 MDHEN and CDR2 SYDVKM. CDR3 residues: CASSFSGTSTLGTF. The CDR3 DNA sequence: TGTGCCAGCAGTTTCTCAGGAACATCCACCTTGGGCACCTTC.

The rearrangement uses TRBV10-3 and TRBJ2-5; 7 bases are shared with TRBD1. The last part of the DNA fits TRBJ2-7 better; the J call may be wrong. The CDR3 spans 14 residues. From germline, CDR1 is ENHRY and CDR2 SYGVKD. CDR3 nucleotides: TGTGCCATCAGTGACAGACAGGGTAGAGACGAGCAGTACTTC. Its protein product is CAISDRQGRDEQYF.

The chain employs TRBV6-5 and TRBJ2-2, with D uncertain. The V gene's germline CDR1 is MNHEY and CDR2 SVGAGI. The CDR3 length is 12 residues. V was cut by 6 bases and J by 6 bases, with 8 bases left in between. The CDR3 reads CASRWVAGELFF. DNA of the CDR3: TGTGCCAGCAGATGGGTTGCCGGGGAGCTGTTTTTT.

The CDR3 region has the DNA TGTGCCTGTTCCCCCGTAGCGGGAGGGCCGAAGAGAACAGATACGCAGTATTTT. Its protein is CACSPVAGGPKRTDTQYF. The chain couples TRBV30 to TRBJ2-3; TRBD2 matches at 11 bases. Germline CDR1 is GTSNPN and CDR2 is SVGIG (reference sequence). This CDR3 is 18 amino acids long. V was pared by 6 bases and J by 3 bases, with 17 bases of the junction left unmatched.

This rearrangement joins TRBV6-1 to TRBJ2-5, with a possible D match to TRBD2 (5 bases). CDR1 is MNHNS and CDR2 is SASEGT in the germline V gene. The CDR3 is made up of 13 amino acids. Between the trimmed V and J ends, which lost 6 bases and 5 bases, there was a span of 13 bases. For the CDR3, the DNA is TGTGCCAGCAGCAGAGGGATCCTGGAGACCCAGTACTTC. Translating gives CASSRGILETQYF.

The chain combines TRBV5-1 with TRBJ2-7; D is ambiguous. CDR3 length: 14 residues. Germline V gene data show CDR1 as SGHRS and CDR2 as YFSETQ. V lost 1 base and J 6 bases, leaving 14 bases between the germline ends. CDR3 amino acids: CASSLTPNLGEQYF. In DNA form, the CDR3 reads TGCGCCAGCAGCTTGACCCCCAACCTGGGCGAGCAGTACTTC.

CDR3: CAWTGSGRTDTQYF. The CDR3 coding sequence is TGTGCCTGGACAGGTAGCGGGAGAACAGATACGCAGTATTTT. J is TRBJ2-3 and V is TRBV30; 9 nucleotides match TRBD2. Germline V lookup: CDR1 GTSNPN, CDR2 SVGIG (reference sequence). Trimming took 4 bases from V and 3 from J; bases not matched to a gene: 5. The CDR3 sequence is 14 residues long.

The CDR3 loop is CSAPGQGHNEQFF. The CDR3, as DNA: TGCAGCGCCCCGGGACAGGGTCACAATGAGCAGTTCTTC. This chain uses TRBV29-1 with TRBJ2-1, with 9 bases aligning to TRBD1. The CDR3 has 13 amino acids. The V and J ends lost 7 bases and 5 bases, in that order; junction bases with no gene match: 6. Per the germline V gene, CDR1 is SQVTM and CDR2 is ANQGSEA.

The chain uses TRBV2 and TRBJ1-5; 8 bases align to TRBD1. Germline V gene data show CDR1 as SNHLY and CDR2 as FYNNEI. This CDR3 region has 23 residues. The V gene end was trimmed by 5 bases and the J gene end by 1 base; junction bases not matched to a gene: 28. DNA for the CDR3: TGTGCCAGCAGTCGAATGAGGTTTGATGGTTCCCCCTTGGGACAGGTGAGCAATCAGCCCCAGCATTTT. Translating gives CASSRMRFDGSPLGQVSNQPQHF.